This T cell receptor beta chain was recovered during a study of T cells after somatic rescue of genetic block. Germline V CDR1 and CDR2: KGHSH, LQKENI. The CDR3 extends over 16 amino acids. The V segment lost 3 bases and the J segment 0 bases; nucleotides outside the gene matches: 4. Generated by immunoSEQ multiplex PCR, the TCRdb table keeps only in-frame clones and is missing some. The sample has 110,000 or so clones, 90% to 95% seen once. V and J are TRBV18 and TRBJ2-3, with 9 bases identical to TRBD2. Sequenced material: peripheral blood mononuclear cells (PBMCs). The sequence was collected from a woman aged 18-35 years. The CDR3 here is CASSPVAGGSTDTQYF. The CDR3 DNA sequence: TGTGCCAGCTCACCGGTGGCGGGGGGGAGCACAGATACGCAGTATTTT.